The clone carrying this TCR beta chain was picked up many times. Its target is not known. The V gene's germline CDR1 is SGHRS and CDR2 YFSETQ. Trimming cost V 3 bases and J 2 bases, with 14 bases left between them. The CDR3 has 15 amino acids. This sample was included in a study of regulatory T cells in long-lasting Graves disease. Study information: Graves' patients with a new diagnosis had received antithyroid drugs under 3 months.

Findings and caveats of the study: It was in persistent disease that TRBV28, TRBJ1-2 and TRBJ2-5 were favored. Graves' patients with persistent disease showed TCR diversity lower than patients newly diagnosed.

Sample time point: newly diagnosed GD, antithyroid drugs for less than 3 months. RNA isolated from PBMCs was used to make the TCR library. Building of the TCR beta libraries involved iRepertoire HTBI primers and Arm-PCR of CDR3 regions. One entry per CDR3 protein, called by TCRdb with MiXCR from the multiplex PCR reads. The sample holds around 400,000 distinct CDR3 sequences, roughly a sixth seen once. The sample here was peripheral blood mononuclear cells (PBMCs), taken at new diagnosis, from a patient treated with antithyroid drugs. This sequence joins TRBV5-1 and TRBJ2-5, with a tentative D call TRBD2 (6 bases). The clonotype originates from a female donor with Graves disease. The DNA for the CDR3 is TGCGCCAGCAGCTCAGCCCCTCGGGGGCAAGAGACCCAGTACTTC. Translation: CASSSAPRGQETQYF.